A selection of T cell receptor beta chains follows, all from one sample in a study of CD8 T cells in Susac syndrome. TCRdb re-called the immunoSEQ multiplex PCR reads with MiXCR, one entry per CDR3 protein. The data hold approximately 210,000 distinct CDR3 sequences, with around 93% observed a single time. Sequenced material: CD4+ T cells from PBMCs. The receptor set was obtained from a human donor with Susac syndrome. The CDR3 runs from the conserved cysteine through the conserved F or W. D genes are given only for firm matches. Expanded clones are given a class, and other clones once, few, many or no size at all.

d_call | j_call | v_call | clone_size | cdr3_nt | cdr3_aa
NA | TRBJ1-2 | TRBV20-1 | NA | TGCAGTGCTAGAGAAAGTGACTATGGCTACACCTTC | CSARESDYGYTF
NA | TRBJ2-3 | TRBV7-9 | once | TGTGCCAGCAGCTCCGGCTCCATCAGGGATACGCAGTATTTT | CASSSGSIRDTQYF
NA | TRBJ2-2 | TRBV7-7 | NA | TGTGCTTCAAGCGGCGCGAACACCGGGGAGCTGTTTTTT | CASSGANTGELFF
NA | TRBJ1-6 | TRBV7-3 | few | TGTGCCAGCAGCTTAGAGGGCGAGAATTCACCCCTCCACTTT | CASSLEGENSPLHF
NA | TRBJ2-2 | TRBV6-5 | NA | TGTGCCAGCAGTTACCCCAGGACCGGGGAGCTGTTTTTT | CASSYPRTGELFF
TRBD2 | TRBJ2-5 | TRBV24-1 | NA | TGTGCCACCAGTGAGGGCCTGATGGGGGGGGAGACCCAGTACTTC | CATSEGLMGGETQYF
NA | TRBJ2-3 | TRBV29-1 | once | TGCAGCGTTGCCAGGATCTCTCGGGCAGATACGCAGTATTTT | CSVARISRADTQYF
NA | TRBJ1-2 | TRBV20-1 | NA | TGCAGTGCTAGTGTTCAGGGTCAGGACTACACCTTC | CSASVQGQDYTF
TRBD2 | TRBJ2-1 | TRBV20-1 | NA | TGCAGTGCTAGACCTGGAGTAGCGGGGGGCCGATACAATGAGCAGTTCTTC | CSARPGVAGGRYNEQFF
NA | TRBJ1-6 | TRBV6-1 | NA | TGTGCCAGCACCACTTTTAGTGGGAAGGCAAATAATTCACCCCTCCACTTT | CASTTFSGKANNSPLHF
NA | TRBJ2-5 | TRBV20-1 | NA | TGCAGTGCTAGGGATATCAAATACGGGAAGACCCAGTACTTC | CSARDIKYGKTQYF
TRBD2 | TRBJ2-5 | TRBV6-6 | NA | TGTGCCAGCAGACCTAGCGGTGTGACCCAGTACTTC | CASRPSGVTQYF
NA | TRBJ2-5 | TRBV29-1 | NA | TGCAGCGTTAAAAGGGGGGAAGAGACCCAGTACTTC | CSVKRGEETQYF
TRBD1 | TRBJ1-5 | TRBV19 | NA | TGTGCCAGTAGTAGGGGTACAGGGGGCGGCAATCAGCCCCAGCATTTT | CASSRGTGGGNQPQHF
NA | TRBJ1-5 | TRBV4-3 | NA | TGCGCCAGCAGCCAAGAGGCGGAACAGCCCCAGCATTTT | CASSQEAEQPQHF
NA | TRBJ2-2 | TRBV6-2/TRBV6-3 | NA | TGTGCCAGCAGCCTAACCCCGGGCACCGGGGAGCTGTTTTTT | CASSLTPGTGELFF
TRBD1 | TRBJ2-1 | TRBV28 | NA | TGTGCCAGCAGTTTCACGGACAGGGGAATACGCAATGAGCAGTTCTTC | CASSFTDRGIRNEQFF
TRBD2 | TRBJ2-3 | TRBV6-6 | NA | TGTGCCAGCAGCCTATTAGCGGGGCCGGGCACAGATACGCAGTATTTT | CASSLLAGPGTDTQYF
NA | TRBJ1-2 | TRBV20-1 | NA | TGCAGTGCTAGCCCAGAGAGAGGGAATGGTGTTAGGGGCTACACCTTC | CSASPERGNGVRGYTF
NA | TRBJ1-5 | TRBV18 | NA | TGTGCCAGCTCACCATGGACGGGCGATAGCAATCAGCCCCAGCATTTT | CASSPWTGDSNQPQHF
NA | TRBJ2-7 | TRBV6-5 | NA | TGTGCCAGCAGCGTCAGGCGGGCCTACGAGCAGTACTTC | CASSVRRAYEQYF
NA | TRBJ2-7 | TRBV30 | NA | TGTGCCTGGGGGAGCTCAGGGCACGAGCAGTACTTC | CAWGSSGHEQYF
TRBD2 | TRBJ2-2 | TRBV4-1 | NA | TGCGCCAGCAGCCAAGGGCGGGGGTATGCGAACACCGGGGAGCTGTTTTTT | CASSQGRGYANTGELFF
NA | TRBJ1-2 | TRBV12-3/TRBV12-4 | once | TGTGCCAGCAGCTTCGACAGGATCTATGGCTACACCTTC | CASSFDRIYGYTF
NA | TRBJ2-1 | TRBV7-2 | NA | TGTGCCAGCAGCACCAGTCCCGACAATGAGCAGTTCTTC | CASSTSPDNEQFF
TRBD2 | TRBJ2-7 | TRBV4-3 | NA | TGCGCCAGCAGCCAAACTAGCGGGGGCTCCTACGAGCAGTACTTC | CASSQTSGGSYEQYF
NA | TRBJ2-7 | TRBV2 | NA | TGTGCCAGCAGTGAACCACGACAGGCCGCCTACGAGCAGTACTTC | CASSEPRQAAYEQYF
NA | TRBJ2-7 | TRBV20-1 | NA | TGCAGTGCTAGGGACTGGAGCTCCTACGAGCAGTACTTC | CSARDWSSYEQYF
TRBD2 | TRBJ2-7 | TRBV7-2 | NA | TGTGCCAGCAGCCGGCGGGAGGACTACGAGCAGTACTTC | CASSRREDYEQYF
TRBD2 | TRBJ2-5 | TRBV6-2/TRBV6-3 | NA | TGTGCCAGCAGTGACGGGACTAGCGCGACCCAGTACTTC | CASSDGTSATQYF
TRBD1 | TRBJ2-1 | TRBV5-4 | NA | TGTGCCAGCAGCTCTGAGTACAGGGGGCAGCAGTTCTTC | CASSSEYRGQQFF
NA | TRBJ2-1 | TRBV13 | NA | TGTGCCAGCAGCCGCCGACTTGACAATGAGCAGTTCTTC | CASSRRLDNEQFF
NA | TRBJ2-4 | TRBV9 | NA | TGTGCCAGCAGCGCCGGGACTCGAGGGGACATTCAGTACTTC | CASSAGTRGDIQYF
NA | TRBJ1-2 | TRBV28 | NA | TGTGCCAGCAGTTGGGTCGGCAGGGTCGGTGGCTACACCTTC | CASSWVGRVGGYTF
TRBD2 | TRBJ2-5 | TRBV29-1 | NA | TGCAGCGGTGGGAGGGTGGAGACCCAGTACTTC | CSGGRVETQYF